The subject of this entry is one T cell receptor (beta chain). This sample was taken from a study of blood T cell repertoires in COVID-19. Between the trimmed V and J ends, which lost 4 bases and 7 bases, there was a span of 16 bases. The CDR3 is 15 amino acids. Germline V gene data show CDR1 as ENHRY and CDR2 as SYGVKD. In the authors' workflow: Using reference gene primer amplification, nucleated cell counts were estimated. This table comes from immunoSEQ multiplex PCR, and its TCRdb copy is limited to in-frame clones, with some not included. Clonal size and the V and J genes are those of that table, whereas D and trimming came from the DNA. Of roughly 48,000 clones in the sample, roughly 86% were seen once.

Sequencing was performed on peripheral blood. This TCR was sampled from a human donor in a cohort sampled during active COVID-19. The chain carries TRBV10-3 and TRBJ2-2, with TRBD2 as a possible D gene (6 bases). The CDR3 nucleotides are TGTGCCATCAGTGTGGGGGGACCGCCCAACGGGGAGCTGTTTTTT. This sequence encodes CAISVGGPPNGELFF.